This T cell receptor beta chain was recovered during a study of T cells in Graves' hyperthyroidism and ophthalmopathy. Study-wide background: Peripheral blood specimens were obtained at initial diagnosis, prior to any treatment.

Study-wide findings and caveats: With a median lead of roughly 6.8 months before onset, the model predicted ophthalmopathy.

With 5 bases removed from V and 0 bases from J, the gap between germline ends came to 11 bases. The CDR3 consists of 15 residues. CDR1 is SEHNR and CDR2 is FQNEAQ in the germline V gene (reference sequence). Orbital computed tomography, thyroid ultrasound, serum thyroxine and TRAb, and clinical symptoms together informed the diagnoses. Fresh peripheral blood, 7.5 to 10 ml, was the source of the PBMCs. Notes on this clonotype: The antigen is unknown.

RNA transcripts yielded amplified TCR beta CDR3 regions. The study used the HTBI primer set for a first-round RT-PCR of the TCR CDR3. One entry per CDR3 protein results from TCRdb running MiXCR on the multiplex PCR reads. This table has 660,000 or so distinct CDR3 sequences, less than 25% appearing once. The TCR originated in a young man with Graves' ophthalmopathy. Specimen: blood. The chain combines TRBV7-9 with TRBJ2-4; D ambiguous. The CDR3 reads CASSQTTVAKNIQYF. The CDR3 DNA reads TGTGCCAGCAGCCAAACGACCGTAGCCAAAAACATTCAGTACTTC.